A selection of T cell receptor beta chains follows, all from one sample in a study of T cell repertoires in cytomegalovirus infection. Each CDR3 protein is one row after TCRdb ran MiXCR on the reads. This table holds 50,000 to 65,000 distinct CDR3 sequences, 20% to 25% found once. Which antigens these TCRs recognize remains unknown. Material: CD8+ T cells from cultured PBMCs, obtained from culture after CMV antigen stimulation. The receptors were gathered from a human donor in good health (CMV status not recorded). Some clones in this sample may be carry-over from other donors' samples. Each CDR3 is given with its conserved first and last residue. The order of the fields is J gene, D gene, clone size, V gene, CDR3 DNA, CDR3 protein. D genes are given only for firm matches. Only part of the rows carry a size: once, few, many, or a class if the clone is expanded.

J gene: TRBJ2-3; D gene: .; clone size: few; V gene: TRBV7-7; CDR3 DNA: TGTGCCAGCAGCTTATTGCAGGGAGATACGCAGTATTTT; CDR3 protein: CASSLLQGDTQYF
J gene: TRBJ1-1; D gene: .; clone size: .; V gene: TRBV19; CDR3 DNA: TGTGCCAGTAGGATCGTAGGGGACTGGCACACTGAAGCTTTCTTT; CDR3 protein: CASRIVGDWHTEAFF
J gene: TRBJ1-3; D gene: .; clone size: few; V gene: TRBV7-2; CDR3 DNA: TGTGCCAGCAGCTTGAATACAGTGAGCTCTGGAAACACCATATATTTT; CDR3 protein: CASSLNTVSSGNTIYF
J gene: TRBJ2-7; D gene: .; clone size: once; V gene: TRBV6-5; CDR3 DNA: TGTGCCAGCAGTTACTCTGTGAAAGACTACGAGCAGTACTTC; CDR3 protein: CASSYSVKDYEQYF
J gene: TRBJ2-1; D gene: .; clone size: .; V gene: TRBV6-1; CDR3 DNA: TGTGCCAGCACCTTGTTGAATGAGCAGTTCTTC; CDR3 protein: CASTLLNEQFF
J gene: TRBJ2-1; D gene: .; clone size: few; V gene: TRBV11-2; CDR3 DNA: TGTGCCAGCAGCTGGGGGGGCGGGAGTAATAATGAGCAGTTCTTC; CDR3 protein: CASSWGGGSNNEQFF
J gene: TRBJ2-7; D gene: TRBD1; clone size: .; V gene: TRBV7-8; CDR3 DNA: TGTGCCAGCAGCTTAGCGGGACAGCTTCGACCCATTTCCTACGAGCAGTACTTC; CDR3 protein: CASSLAGQLRPISYEQYF
J gene: TRBJ1-1; D gene: TRBD1; clone size: .; V gene: TRBV12-3/TRBV12-4; CDR3 DNA: TGTGCCAGCAGCCCGACAGGGACCACTGAAGCTTTCTTT; CDR3 protein: CASSPTGTTEAFF
J gene: TRBJ2-3; D gene: .; clone size: few; V gene: TRBV5-1; CDR3 DNA: TGCGCCAGCAGTTTCTATTCGGGGGCCAGCACAGATACGCAGTATTTT; CDR3 protein: CASSFYSGASTDTQYF
J gene: TRBJ2-5; D gene: .; clone size: .; V gene: TRBV12-3/TRBV12-4; CDR3 DNA: TGTGCCAGCAGCCCCGCCTGGGGGGATTTTGGGGAGACCCAGTACTTC; CDR3 protein: CASSPAWGDFGETQYF
J gene: TRBJ2-1; D gene: .; clone size: few; V gene: TRBV6-2/TRBV6-3; CDR3 DNA: TGTGCCAGCAGCCCCGGCAGGGAGTCCTACAATGAGCAGTTCTTC; CDR3 protein: CASSPGRESYNEQFF
J gene: TRBJ2-3; D gene: TRBD2; clone size: .; V gene: TRBV7-6; CDR3 DNA: TGTGCCAGCAGCTTAGCCAGCGGGATGATAGATACGCAGTATTTT; CDR3 protein: CASSLASGMIDTQYF
J gene: TRBJ1-3; D gene: .; clone size: .; V gene: TRBV7-2; CDR3 DNA: TGTGCCAGCAGCTTAGGGGGTTCTGGAAACACCATATATTTT; CDR3 protein: CASSLGGSGNTIYF
J gene: TRBJ1-5; D gene: .; clone size: .; V gene: TRBV6-2/TRBV6-3; CDR3 DNA: TGTGCCAGCAGTTACGGACAGAACAATCAGCCCCAGCATTTT; CDR3 protein: CASSYGQNNQPQHF
J gene: TRBJ2-6; D gene: .; clone size: .; V gene: TRBV7-9; CDR3 DNA: TGTGCCAGCAGCGGATTAAGACAGGACAAGGTGGGGGGGGCCAACGTCCTGACTTTC; CDR3 protein: CASSGLRQDKVGGANVLTF
J gene: TRBJ2-6; D gene: TRBD1; clone size: few; V gene: TRBV4-1; CDR3 DNA: TGCGCCAGCAGCCAGCCCCCCACCTCGGACAGGGTCTTTTTCTCTGGGGCCAACGTCCTGACTTTC; CDR3 protein: CASSQPPTSDRVFFSGANVLTF
J gene: TRBJ2-1; D gene: TRBD2; clone size: many; V gene: TRBV6-6; CDR3 DNA: TGTGCCAGCGGGACTAGCGGGAGCGGTGAGCAGTTCTTC; CDR3 protein: CASGTSGSGEQFF
J gene: TRBJ2-7; D gene: TRBD2; clone size: .; V gene: TRBV7-6; CDR3 DNA: TGTGCCAGCAGTCCCGGGACTAGCGGCTCCTACGAGCAGTACTTC; CDR3 protein: CASSPGTSGSYEQYF
J gene: TRBJ2-7; D gene: TRBD2; clone size: .; V gene: TRBV5-1; CDR3 DNA: TGCGCCAGCAGCTCATCCGGGGGGACCGGTGGCGAGCAGTACTTC; CDR3 protein: CASSSSGGTGGEQYF
J gene: TRBJ2-7; D gene: TRBD2; clone size: medium-sized; V gene: TRBV7-2; CDR3 DNA: TGTGCCAGCAGCTTTGGAGCGGGAGGGAGGGCCTACGAGCAGTACTTC; CDR3 protein: CASSFGAGGRAYEQYF
J gene: TRBJ2-7; D gene: .; clone size: many; V gene: TRBV2; CDR3 DNA: TGTGCCAGCAGTCCAGGGTTAAGGTACGAGCAGTACTTC; CDR3 protein: CASSPGLRYEQYF
J gene: TRBJ2-7; D gene: .; clone size: once; V gene: TRBV7-6; CDR3 DNA: TGTGCCAGCAGCACAAACTACGAGCAGTACTTC; CDR3 protein: CASSTNYEQYF
J gene: TRBJ2-3; D gene: .; clone size: .; V gene: TRBV27; CDR3 DNA: TGTGCCAGCCACCCGTTGGGGGTCAGGCGGAAAGATACGCAGTATTTT; CDR3 protein: CASHPLGVRRKDTQYF
J gene: TRBJ2-1; D gene: .; clone size: .; V gene: TRBV7-3; CDR3 DNA: TGTGCCAGCAGCTTAAAGACACCTGAGCAGTTCTTC; CDR3 protein: CASSLKTPEQFF
J gene: TRBJ1-1; D gene: .; clone size: .; V gene: TRBV27; CDR3 DNA: TGTGCCAGCAAACCCGGATCCTCCTACACTGAAGCTTTCTTT; CDR3 protein: CASKPGSSYTEAFF
J gene: TRBJ2-7; D gene: .; clone size: .; V gene: TRBV6-2/TRBV6-3; CDR3 DNA: TGTGCCAGCAGCGACCGCGGGATCCACGAGCAGTACTTC; CDR3 protein: CASSDRGIHEQYF
J gene: TRBJ1-1; D gene: TRBD1; clone size: few; V gene: TRBV7-9; CDR3 DNA: TGTGCCAGCAGCCACCCAGGGGGAACTGAAGCTTTCTTT; CDR3 protein: CASSHPGGTEAFF